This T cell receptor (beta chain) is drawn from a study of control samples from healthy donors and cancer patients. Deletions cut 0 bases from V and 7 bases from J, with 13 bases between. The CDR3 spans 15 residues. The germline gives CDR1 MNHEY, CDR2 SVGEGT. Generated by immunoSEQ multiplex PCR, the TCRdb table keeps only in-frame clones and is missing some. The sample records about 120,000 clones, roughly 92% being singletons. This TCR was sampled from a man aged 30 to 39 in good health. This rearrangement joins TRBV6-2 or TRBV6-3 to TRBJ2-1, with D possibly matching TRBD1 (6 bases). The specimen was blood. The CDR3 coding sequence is TGTGCCAGCAGTTACTCGATACAGGGTCTGAATGAGCAGTTCTTC. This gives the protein CASSYSIQGLNEQFF.